The 10 T cell receptor beta chains presented below share a single source sample, sequenced in a study of cytomegalovirus exposure and HLA in healthy donors. With 60 Vbeta and 13 Jbeta primers, the PCR was carried out. Clones were sequenced by immunoSEQ multiplex PCR, and TCRdb holds only the in-frame ones, with some missing. Of thousands of clones listed, roughly 51% are singletons. Sequenced input: PBMCs. The receptors shown here come from a man aged 30 to 45 in good health and CMV-seropositive.

The chain uses TRBV29-1 and TRBJ1-1; 8 nucleotides agree with TRBD1. CDR3 length: 13 residues. The germline CDR1 and CDR2 sequences are SQVTM and ANQGSEA. The junction had 8 bases not matched to a gene; V was cut back by 6 bases and J by 5 bases. In DNA form, the CDR3 reads TGCAGCGTCTACGACAGGGGAGGGACTGAAGCTTTCTTT. As protein: CSVYDRGGTEAFF.

The chain joins TRBV4-3 to TRBJ2-5; D possibly corresponds to TRBD2 (6 bases). The V gene's germline CDR1 is LGHNA and CDR2 YSLEER. The CDR3 is 15 amino acids. V was clipped by 0 bases and J by 3 bases, with 11 bases between them. CDR3 region: CASSQDQGLEETQYF. CDR3 in DNA: TGCGCCAGCAGCCAAGATCAGGGACTCGAAGAGACCCAGTACTTC.

The CDR3 nucleotides are TGTGCCAGCAGCAAAGGTAGCAGGGTTAATGAAAAACTGTTTTTT. Its protein product is CASSKGSRVNEKLFF. The rearrangement joins TRBV21-1 to TRBJ1-4; the table calls TRBD1, which could not be checked here. TRBV21-1 is a documented pseudogene. The CDR3 loop spans 15 amino acids.

Comments on this clone: Mismatch with germline at one junction end may stem from a read error. The rearrangement uses TRBV30 and TRBJ1-1, with TRBD1 as a possible D gene (5 bases). Germline lookup yields CDR1 GTSNPN and CDR2 SVGIG (reference sequence). The CDR3 is 10 residues long. CDR3 nucleotide sequence: TGTGCCTGGAGTGTAGGGGCGGCCTTTTTT. Its protein product is CAWSVGAAFF. The variable domain in full, completed from reference TRBV30 and TRBJ1-1, reads SQTIHQWPATLVQPVGSPLSLECTVEGTSNPNLYWYRQAAGRGLQLLFYSVGIGQISSEVPQNLSASRPQDRQFILSSKKLLLSDSGFYLCAWSVGAAFFGQGTRLTVV.

This clone turned up a few times. The chain joins TRBV29-1 to TRBJ2-7; D perhaps matches TRBD2 (5 bases). Germline V gene sequence: CDR1 SQVTM, CDR2 ANQGSEA. Between the trimmed V and J ends, which lost 4 bases and 3 bases, there was a span of 7 bases. The CDR3 runs to 11 residues. The CDR3 DNA follows: TGCAGCGTTGGTGACTACTACGAGCAGTACTTC. Its translation: CSVGDYYEQYF.

The rearrangement joins TRBV28 to TRBJ2-7; weak D call: TRBD2 (5 bases). The CDR3 is made up of 13 amino acids. V shed 7 bases and J shed 4 bases, with 14 bases lying between them. CDR1 and CDR2 from the germline V gene are MDHEN and SYDVKM. This chain's CDR3 is CASTFPGGYEQYF. In DNA, the CDR3 is TGTGCCAGCACTTTCCCCGGCGGGTACGAGCAGTACTTC.

This chain uses TRBV14 with TRBJ2-1; TRBD1 aligns across 9 bases. CDR3 length: 16 residues. Germline V CDR1 and CDR2: SGHDN, FVKESK. The ends lost 4 bases at V and 5 bases at J; junction bases unmatched: 9. CDR3: CASSPNPGQGHNEQFF. The CDR3 coding sequence is TGTGCCAGCAGCCCCAACCCGGGACAGGGTCACAATGAGCAGTTCTTC.

This clone was detected only a few times. The chain links TRBV13 to TRBJ2-5; 7 bases agree with TRBD1. Germline V gene data show CDR1 as PRHDT and CDR2 as FYEKMQ (reference sequence). V gave up 1 base and J gave up 7 bases; unmatched junction bases: 9. This CDR3 is built from 15 residues. The CDR3 nucleotides are TGTGCCAGCAGCTTAGCATCCGACAGGGAAGGGACCCAGTACTTC. Its translation is CASSLASDREGTQYF. Supplemented by reference TRBV13 and TRBJ2-5, the full variable domain reads AAGVIQSPRHLIKEKRETATLKCYPIPRHDTVYWYQQGPGQDPQFLISFYEKMQSDKGSIPDRFSAQQFSDYHSELNMSSLELGDSALYFCASSLASDREGTQYFGPGTRLLVL.

The J gene is TRBJ1-2, the V gene TRBV30; D not resolved. CDR3 length: 11 amino acids. With 1 base removed from V and 7 bases from J, the gap between germline ends came to 7 bases. The germline V gene encodes CDR1 GTSNPN and CDR2 SVGIG (reference sequence). The CDR3 loop is CAWSELSGYTF. CDR3 in DNA: TGTGCCTGGAGTGAGCTCTCTGGCTACACCTTC.

The chain combines TRBV30 with TRBJ1-1, with unresolved D. Germline assignment: CDR1 GTSNPN and CDR2 SVGIG (reference sequence). This CDR3 is built from 13 residues. The V end was cut by 2 bases, the J end by 0 bases, with 7 bases between. CDR3 nucleotides: TGTGCCTGGAGTATCACTCTGAACACTGAAGCTTTCTTT. This gives the protein CAWSITLNTEAFF. The full variable domain, its missing parts supplied by reference TRBV30 and TRBJ1-1, is SQTIHQWPATLVQPVGSPLSLECTVEGTSNPNLYWYRQAAGRGLQLLFYSVGIGQISSEVPQNLSASRPQDRQFILSSKKLLLSDSGFYLCAWSITLNTEAFFGQGTRLTVV.